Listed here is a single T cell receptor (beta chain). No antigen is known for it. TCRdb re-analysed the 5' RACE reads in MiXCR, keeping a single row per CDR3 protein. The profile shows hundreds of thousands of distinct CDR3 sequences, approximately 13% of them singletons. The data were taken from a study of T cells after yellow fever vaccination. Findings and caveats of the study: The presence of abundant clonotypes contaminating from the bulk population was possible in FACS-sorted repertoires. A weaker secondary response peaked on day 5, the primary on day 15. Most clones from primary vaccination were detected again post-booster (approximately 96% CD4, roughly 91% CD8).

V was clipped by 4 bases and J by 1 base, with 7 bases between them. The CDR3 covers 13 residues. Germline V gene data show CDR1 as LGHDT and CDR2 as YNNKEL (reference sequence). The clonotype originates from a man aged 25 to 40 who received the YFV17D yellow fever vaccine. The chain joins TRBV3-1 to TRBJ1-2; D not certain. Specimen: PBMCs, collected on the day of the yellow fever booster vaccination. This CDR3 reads CASSPEHNYGYTF. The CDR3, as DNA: TGTGCCAGCAGCCCAGAACATAACTATGGCTACACCTTC. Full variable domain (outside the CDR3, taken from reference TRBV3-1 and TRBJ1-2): DTAVSQTPKYLVTQMGNDKSIKCEQNLGHDTMYWYKQDSKKFLKIMFSYNNKELIINETVPNRFSPKSPDKAHLNLHINSLELGDSAVYFCASSPEHNYGYTFGSGTRLTVV.